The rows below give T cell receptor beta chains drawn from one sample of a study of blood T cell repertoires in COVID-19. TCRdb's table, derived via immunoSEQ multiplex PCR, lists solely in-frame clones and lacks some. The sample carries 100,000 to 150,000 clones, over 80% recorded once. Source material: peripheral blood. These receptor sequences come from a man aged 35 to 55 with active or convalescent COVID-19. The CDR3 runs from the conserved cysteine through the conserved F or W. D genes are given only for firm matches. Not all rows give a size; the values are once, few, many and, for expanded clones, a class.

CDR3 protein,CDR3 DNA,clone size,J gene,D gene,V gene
CASGGGQGVASYNSPLHF,TGTGCCAGCGGTGGGGGACAGGGGGTAGCATCCTATAATTCACCCCTCCACTTT,.,TRBJ1-6,TRBD1,TRBV28
CASSLSRGGTDTQYF,TGTGCCAGCAGCTTAAGTCGGGGGGGCACAGATACGCAGTATTTT,few,TRBJ2-3,TRBD2,TRBV7-3
CASSQGDRGFQETQYF,TGTGCCAGCAGCCAAGGGGACAGGGGGTTTCAAGAGACCCAGTACTTC,.,TRBJ2-5,TRBD1,TRBV3-1/TRBV3-2
CASSPGGTGGPPQHF,TGTGCCAGCAGCCCCGGAGGGACAGGGGGTCCGCCCCAGCATTTT,.,TRBJ1-5,TRBD1,TRBV7-6
CASSAGATNEKLFF,TGTGCCAGCTCGGCAGGGGCAACTAATGAAAAACTGTTTTTT,.,TRBJ1-4,.,TRBV18
CASSRWETQYF,TGTGCCAGCAGTCGGTGGGAGACCCAGTACTTC,.,TRBJ2-5,.,TRBV7-9
CASSQDYRPGNTIYF,TGTGCCAGCAGCCAAGACTACAGGCCTGGAAACACCATATATTTT,.,TRBJ1-3,.,TRBV3-1/TRBV3-2
CASSLERNSPLHF,TGTGCCAGCAGCCTAGAGAGGAATTCACCCCTCCACTTT,once,TRBJ1-6,.,TRBV7-2
CASSQVRAWNEQFF,TGTGCCAGCAGCCAAGTGAGGGCCTGGAATGAGCAGTTCTTC,.,TRBJ2-1,.,TRBV3-1/TRBV3-2
CASTSPYYGYTF,TGTGCCAGCACATCTCCCTATTATGGCTACACCTTC,.,TRBJ1-2,.,TRBV9
CASSLVALSTDTQYF,TGTGCCAGCAGCTTAGTAGCGCTTAGCACAGATACGCAGTATTTT,.,TRBJ2-3,.,TRBV7-2
CASSQPGGNGYTF,TGTGCCAGCAGCCAACCAGGGGGCAACGGCTACACCTTC,.,TRBJ1-2,TRBD1,TRBV3-1/TRBV3-2
CASSATGTGEVKLFF,TGCGCCAGCAGCGCGACCGGGACAGGGGAGGTAAAACTGTTTTTT,few,TRBJ1-4,TRBD1,TRBV4-1
CVIRDSGNTIYF,TGTGTCATACGGGACTCTGGAAACACCATATATTTT,.,TRBJ1-3,.,TRBV10-3